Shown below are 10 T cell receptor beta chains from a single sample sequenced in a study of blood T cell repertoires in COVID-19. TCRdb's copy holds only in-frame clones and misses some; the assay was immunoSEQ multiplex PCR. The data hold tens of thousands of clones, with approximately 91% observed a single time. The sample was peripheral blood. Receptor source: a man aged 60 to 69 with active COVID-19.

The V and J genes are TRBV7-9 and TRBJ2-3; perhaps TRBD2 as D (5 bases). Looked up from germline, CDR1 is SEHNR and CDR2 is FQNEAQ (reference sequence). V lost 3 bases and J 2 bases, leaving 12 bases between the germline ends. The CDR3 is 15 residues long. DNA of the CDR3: TGTGCCAGCAGCTTGGAGGACCGAGACACAGATACGCAGTATTTT. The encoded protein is CASSLEDRDTDTQYF.

The CDR3 loop reads CASREGQGASDGYTF. Here the CDR3 DNA reads TGTGCCAGCAGAGAAGGACAGGGGGCAAGCGATGGCTACACCTTC. This chain joins TRBV11-2 and TRBJ1-2, with 11 bases aligning to TRBD1. The CDR3 is made up of 15 amino acids. Trimming removed 6 bases from V and 6 bases from J; junction bases left unmatched: 9. Germline V gene sequence: CDR1 SGHAT, CDR2 FQNNGV. The whole variable domain, filled in from reference TRBV11-2 and TRBJ1-2, reads EAGVAQSPRYKIIEKRQSVAFWCNPISGHATLYWYQQILGQGPKLLIQFQNNGVVDDSQLPKDRFSAERLKGVDSTLKIQPAKLEDSAVYLCASREGQGASDGYTFGSGTRLTVV.

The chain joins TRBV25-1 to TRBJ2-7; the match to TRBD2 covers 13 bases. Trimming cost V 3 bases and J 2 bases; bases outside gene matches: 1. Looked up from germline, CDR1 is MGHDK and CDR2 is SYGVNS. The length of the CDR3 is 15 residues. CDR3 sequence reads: CASSEGLAGPYEQYF. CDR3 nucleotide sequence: TGTGCCAGCAGTGAGGGACTAGCGGGACCCTACGAGCAGTACTTC.

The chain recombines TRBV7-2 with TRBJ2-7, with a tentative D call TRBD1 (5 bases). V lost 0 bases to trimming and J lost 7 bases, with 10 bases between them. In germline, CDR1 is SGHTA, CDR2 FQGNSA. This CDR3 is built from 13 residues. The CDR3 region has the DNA TGTGCCAGCAGCTTAGCAGGGGCGCGGGAGCAGTACTTC. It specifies CASSLAGAREQYF.

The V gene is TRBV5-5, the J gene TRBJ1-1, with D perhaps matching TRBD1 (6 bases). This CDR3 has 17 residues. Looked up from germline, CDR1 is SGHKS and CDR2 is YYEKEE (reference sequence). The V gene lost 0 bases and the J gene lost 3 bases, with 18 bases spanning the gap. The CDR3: CASSLGFGGRFDTEAFF. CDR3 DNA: TGTGCCAGCAGCTTGGGTTTCGGGGGGCGTTTTGACACTGAAGCTTTCTTT. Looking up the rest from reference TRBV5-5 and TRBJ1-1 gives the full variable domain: DAGVTQSPTHLIKTRGQQVTLRCSPISGHKSVSWYQQVLGQGPQFIFQYYEKEERGRGNFPDRFSARQFPNYSSELNVNALLLGDSALYLCASSLGFGGRFDTEAFFGQGTRLTVV.

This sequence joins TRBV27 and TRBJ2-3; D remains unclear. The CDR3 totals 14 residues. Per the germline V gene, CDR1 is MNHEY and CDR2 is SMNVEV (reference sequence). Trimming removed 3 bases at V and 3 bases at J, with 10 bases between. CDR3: CASSFRRRTDTQYF. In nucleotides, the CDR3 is TGTGCCAGCAGTTTCCGGCGGCGGACAGATACGCAGTATTTT.

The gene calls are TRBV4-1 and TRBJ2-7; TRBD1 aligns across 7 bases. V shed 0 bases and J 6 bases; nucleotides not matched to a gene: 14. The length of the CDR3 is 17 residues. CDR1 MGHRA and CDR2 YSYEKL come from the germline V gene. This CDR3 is CASSQDGESGRGIEQYF. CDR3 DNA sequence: TGCGCCAGCAGCCAAGATGGGGAGAGCGGCAGGGGGATCGAGCAGTACTTC.

Here the CDR3 DNA reads TGTGCCATCAGTGAGTCGACAGCGGGAGGGCCGGGCAATGAGCAGTTCTTC. Its translation: CAISESTAGGPGNEQFF. The chain is built from TRBV10-3 and TRBJ2-1; TRBD2 agrees at 10 bases. Germline lookup yields CDR1 ENHRY and CDR2 SYGVKD. The ends lost 0 bases at V and 6 bases at J; junction bases unmatched: 8. The CDR3 extends over 17 amino acids.

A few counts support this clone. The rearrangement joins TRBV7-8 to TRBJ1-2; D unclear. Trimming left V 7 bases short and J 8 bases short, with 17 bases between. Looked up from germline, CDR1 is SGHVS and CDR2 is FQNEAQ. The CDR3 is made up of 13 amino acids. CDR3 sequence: CASTGLLDGGYTF. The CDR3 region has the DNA TGTGCCAGCACAGGCCTCCTCGATGGGGGCTACACCTTC.

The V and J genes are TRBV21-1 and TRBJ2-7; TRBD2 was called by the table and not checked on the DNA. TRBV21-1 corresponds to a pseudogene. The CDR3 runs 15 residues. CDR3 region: CASSKGALSSYEQYF. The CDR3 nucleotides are TGTGCCAGCAGCAAAGGCGCGCTGAGCTCCTACGAGCAGTACTTC.